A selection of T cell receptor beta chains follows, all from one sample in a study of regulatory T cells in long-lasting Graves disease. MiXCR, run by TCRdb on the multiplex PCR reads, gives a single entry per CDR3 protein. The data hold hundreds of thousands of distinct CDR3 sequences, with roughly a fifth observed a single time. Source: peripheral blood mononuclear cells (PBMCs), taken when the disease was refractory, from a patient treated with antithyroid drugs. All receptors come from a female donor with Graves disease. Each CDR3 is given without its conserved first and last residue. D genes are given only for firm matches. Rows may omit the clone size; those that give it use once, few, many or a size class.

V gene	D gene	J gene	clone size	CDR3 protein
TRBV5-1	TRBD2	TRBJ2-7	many	ASSLRASGRVDEQY
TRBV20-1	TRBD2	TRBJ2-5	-	SARASGRETQY
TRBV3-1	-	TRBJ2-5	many	ASSQLGQDQY
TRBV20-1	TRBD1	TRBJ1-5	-	SARTGTPGPQH
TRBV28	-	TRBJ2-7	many	ASSLTDLSSYEQY
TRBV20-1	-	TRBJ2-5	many	SARVDSSGETQY
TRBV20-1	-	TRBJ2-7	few	SASSSSYEQY
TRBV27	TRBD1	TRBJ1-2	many	ASRGTGARYGYT
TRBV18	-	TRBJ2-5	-	ASSLPRQGYQETQY
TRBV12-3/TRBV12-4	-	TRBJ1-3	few	ASSPKGFSGNTIY
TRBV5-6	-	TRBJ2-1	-	ASSYRDSSEQF
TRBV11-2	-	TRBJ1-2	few	ASSIIDRIRLHVAGQTNYGYT
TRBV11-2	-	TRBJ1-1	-	ASSPGPLDAEAF
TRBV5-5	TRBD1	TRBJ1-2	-	ASSWDRGGYT
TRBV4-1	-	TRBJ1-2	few	ASSQAAGTSDYGYT
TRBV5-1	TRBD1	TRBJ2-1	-	ASSLEGQLYNEQF
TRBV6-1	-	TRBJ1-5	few	ASSEKISNQPQH
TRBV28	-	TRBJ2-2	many	ASSPWGTGELF
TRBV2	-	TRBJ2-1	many	ASSRGDYNEQF
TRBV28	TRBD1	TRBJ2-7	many	ASRIRGRE
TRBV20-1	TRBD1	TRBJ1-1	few	SARDMAGGWMSTEAF
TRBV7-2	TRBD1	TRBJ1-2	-	ASSPGQERGYT
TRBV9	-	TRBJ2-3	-	ASSVGTTGTDTQY
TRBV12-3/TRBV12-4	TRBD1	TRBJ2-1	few	ASSPGQGAWEQF
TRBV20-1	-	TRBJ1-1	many	SGPRGNTEAF
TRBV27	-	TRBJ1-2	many	ATSPLGRSGYT
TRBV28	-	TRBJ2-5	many	ASSSGGTGKPY
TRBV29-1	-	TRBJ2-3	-	SVEVGLVGEQPTDTQY
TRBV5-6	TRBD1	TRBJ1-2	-	ASSPEGGTGVGYT
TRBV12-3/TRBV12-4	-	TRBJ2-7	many	ASLSRDFLPYEQY
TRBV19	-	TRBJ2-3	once	ASSIASTDTQY
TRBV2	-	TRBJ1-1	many	ASRGEANTEAF
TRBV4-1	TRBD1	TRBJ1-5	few	ASSQVFGTGYQPQH
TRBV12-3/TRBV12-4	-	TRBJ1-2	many	ASSNPDSLYGYT
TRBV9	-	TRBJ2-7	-	ASSVAALASIYEQY
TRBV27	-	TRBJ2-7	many	ASSFGDNYEQY
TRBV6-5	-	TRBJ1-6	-	ASSSKAVSPLH
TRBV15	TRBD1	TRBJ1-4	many	ATSRLGTGNNEKLF
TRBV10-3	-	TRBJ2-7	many	AISDIGYEQY
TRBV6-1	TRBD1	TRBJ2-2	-	ASRAGTGTGELF
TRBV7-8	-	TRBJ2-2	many	ASSFQVGGLLLYTGELF
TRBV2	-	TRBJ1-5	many	ASMGDSNQPQH
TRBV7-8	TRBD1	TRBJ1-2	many	ASSPTRQGQSGYT
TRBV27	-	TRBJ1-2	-	ASSLSRKVGGYT
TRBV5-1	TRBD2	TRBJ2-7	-	ASGPGLAGTGEQY